These 21 T cell receptor beta chains were sequenced from one sample in a study of tumor-infiltrating lymphocytes in primary liver carcinoma. Synthesis of TCR beta cDNA was carried out from 500 ng total RNA with a constant-region primer. Libraries covering TCR beta were generated through three nested multiplex PCR rounds (using a slightly modified ARM-PCR). Amplification in the first two PCR rounds was performed using TRBV1-TRBV30 forward primers and a C-beta reverse primer for 10 cycles each. One entry per CDR3 protein, called by TCRdb with MiXCR from the multiplex PCR reads. The sample carries around 190,000 distinct CDR3 sequences, approximately 80% recorded once. From unsorted bulk tissue weighing about 17-30 mg, DNA and RNA were co-extracted. The sequencing input was tumor tissue from primary liver carcinoma. These receptors originate from a man in his forties with primary liver carcinoma and hepatitis B virus infection.

Comments on this clonotype: A junction end diverges from the germline sequence, so it may reflect a read error. V and J are TRBV11-1 and TRBJ2-4, with 12 positions matching TRBD2. This CDR3 has 17 residues. Germline V CDR1 and CDR2: SGHAT, FQDESV (reference sequence). CDR3 sequence reads: CGSSFHRTSGTKIIQYF. As DNA, the CDR3 is TGTGGCAGCAGCTTTCACAGGACTAGCGGGACCAAAATCATTCAGTACTTC.

As concerns this clonotype: At one of its ends the junction is not consistent with the germline gene, which may arise from a read error. Here the CDR3 DNA reads TGCAGCGTTGCCCCGGAATGGGGAATGAACACTGAGGCTATCTTT. Translated: CSVAPEWGMNTEAIF. The chain links TRBV29-1 to TRBJ1-1; the D is unclear. CDR3 length: 15 residues. The germline CDR1 and CDR2 sequences are SQVTM and ANQGSEA.

Worth noting for this clonotype: One end of the junction is discordant with germline, which a read error may explain. The CDR3 DNA reads TGTGCCATCAGTTACAGTGTGAGTAGCGGAGAAAACATTCAGTACTTC. This translates into CAISYSVSSGENIQYF. The gene calls are TRBV6-2 or TRBV6-3 and TRBJ2-4, with D maybe TRBD2 (6 bases). The CDR3 covers 16 residues. Germline V CDR1 and CDR2: MNHEY, SVGEGT.

For this clonotype: A read error may produce the germline difference seen at one junction end. The chain uses TRBV2 and TRBJ2-5, with 10 bases fitting TRBD2. Germline CDR1 SNHLY, CDR2 FYNNEI. CDR3 length equals 14 residues. CDR3 amino acids: CVSSGSAGGETQYF. CDR3 nucleotides: TGTGTCAGCAGTGGCTCAGCGGGAGGGGAGACCCAGTACTTC.

This sequence joins TRBV7-8 and TRBJ2-7, with D unclear. CDR3 size: 13 residues. Germline CDR1 SGHVS, CDR2 FQNEAQ. The CDR3 region is CISSPTVTYEQYF. The CDR3 region has the DNA TGTATCAGCAGCCCGACTGTTACCTACGAGCAGTACTTC.

As regards this clonotype: Here the CDR3 omits its conserved ending phenylalanine or tryptophan, so a read error is the likely source. V is TRBV6-4 and J is TRBJ2-5; D is perhaps TRBD2 (6 bases). The CDR3 spans 13 residues. Deletions cut 3 bases from V and 7 bases from J, with 12 bases between. Germline V gene sequence: CDR1 MRHNA, CDR2 SNTAGT. CDR3 bases: TGTGCCAGCAGTGAGGGTAGCGGTATGACCCAGTACTAC. Translated: CASSEGSGMTQYY.

Note on this clonotype: Relative to the germline gene, one junction end is altered; a read error may explain this. Here the CDR3 DNA reads TGTAGCGCCATGACATCTGGGACCGGCACTCCCTACGATCAGTCCTTC. It specifies CSAMTSGTGTPYDQSF. The gene calls are TRBV29-1 and TRBJ2-7; D is possibly TRBD1 or TRBD2 (5 bases each). Germline V lookup: CDR1 SQVTM, CDR2 ANQGSEA. The CDR3 is made up of 16 amino acids.

As concerns this clonotype: An end of the junction does not agree with germline; a read error may underlie this. This rearrangement joins TRBV6-2 or TRBV6-3 to TRBJ2-2, with TRBD2 as a possible D gene (5 bases). There are 13 residues in the CDR3. Germline V gene sequence: CDR1 MNHEY, CDR2 SVGEGT. This CDR3 reads CASSWSRTGELFF. The CDR3 DNA reads as TGTGCCAGCAGCTGGAGTAGAACCGGGGAGTTGTTTTTT.

This sequence joins TRBV6-1 and TRBJ2-7; the D is unclear. The V end lost 5 bases, the J end lost 7 bases, and 24 bases lay between the germline ends. CDR1 is MNHNS and CDR2 is SASEGT in the germline V gene. This CDR3 has 16 residues. The chain's CDR3 is CASSHWTITTFWEQYF. The CDR3 nucleotides are TGTGCCAGCAGTCACTGGACCATTACCACCTTTTGGGAGCAGTACTTC.

This clonotype appeared once. A read error may account for a junction end that differs from germline. The J gene is TRBJ2-7, the V gene TRBV6-1, with D unresolved. Germline V gene data show CDR1 as MNHNS and CDR2 as SASEGT. The CDR3 has 14 residues. CDR3 residues: CASTSRSLSYKQYF. The CDR3 DNA is TGTGCCAGTACAAGCAGGAGCTTATCCTACAAGCAGTACTTC.

The chain combines TRBV28 with TRBJ1-5; 7 positions match TRBD1. There are 12 residues in the CDR3. The germline V gene encodes CDR1 MDHEN and CDR2 SYDVKM. J lost 16 bases, V lost 11 bases, and 17 bases had no gene match. CDR3 amino acids: CACNIRGQHHHF. The CDR3 DNA follows: TGTGCCTGCAACATAAGGGGACAGCACCATCATTTT.

This clonotype was found many times. At one end the junction does not follow the germline gene, possibly because of a read error. The chain uses TRBV5-1 and TRBJ2-1, with D perhaps given as TRBD1 or TRBD2 (6 bases each). The CDR3 loop spans 15 amino acids. The germline V gene has CDR1 SGHRS and CDR2 YFSETQ. CDR3 region: CPSSPAGGRGNEQFF. The DNA of the CDR3 is TGCCCCAGCAGCCCAGCGGGTGGCAGGGGTAATGAGCAGTTCTTC.

Comment on this clonotype: A junction boundary mismatches the germline segment, possibly from a read error. The V and J genes are TRBV12-3 or TRBV12-4 and TRBJ2-1; tentatively, D is TRBD2 (6 bases). This CDR3 contains 16 residues. The CDR3 sequence is CASSFRGASAYNEQFF. The DNA for the CDR3 is TGTGCCAGCAGTTTCAGAGGGGCTAGCGCCTACAATGAACAGTTCTTC.

As to this clonotype: Relative to the germline gene, one junction end is altered; a read error may explain this. V is TRBV4-2 and J is TRBJ2-6; D unresolved. From germline, CDR1 is LGHNA and CDR2 YNFKEQ. This CDR3 is built from 16 residues. As DNA, the CDR3 is TGTGCCAGCAGCCAAGAAGCAAGCTCTAGGGTCAACGTCATGACTTTC. Translation gives CASSQEASSRVNVMTF.

To note about this clonotype: At one end the junction does not follow the germline gene, possibly because of a read error. The CDR3 reads CAISVSTGLSAYGYTF. DNA for the CDR3: TGTGCCATCAGTGTGTCAACAGGGCTCTCAGCCTATGGTTACACCTTC. V usage is TRBV10-3 and J usage is TRBJ1-2, with D perhaps matching TRBD1 (6 bases). The CDR3 covers 16 residues. Per germline, CDR1 ENHRY and CDR2 SYGVKD.

About this clonotype itself: A much larger clone lies a single base off, so this may be a read error. The V gene is TRBV5-1, the J gene TRBJ2-1, with TRBD1 identical over 11 bases. The CDR3 extends over 14 amino acids. The junction had 2 bases not matched to a gene; V was cut back by 3 bases and J by 6 bases. Germline lookup yields CDR1 SGHRS and CDR2 YFSETQ. CDR3 in DNA: TGCGCCAGCAGCTCGGGGACAGGGGGCAATGAGCAGTTCTTC. This translates into CASSSGTGGNEQFF.

With regard to this clonotype: One end of the junction fails to match germline, which may point to a read error. This chain links TRBV11-2 with TRBJ1-4; TRBD1 matches 8 bases. The germline CDR1 and CDR2 sequences are SGHAT and FQNNGV. The CDR3 covers 15 residues. For the CDR3, the DNA is TGTACCAGCAGCTTAGAACAGACAGGGGTTGAAAAACTGTTTTTT. Protein sequence: CTSSLEQTGVEKLFF.

The sample holds one count of this clonotype. V usage is TRBV6-2 or TRBV6-3 and J usage is TRBJ1-1; a possible D gene is TRBD1 (5 bases). The germline gives CDR1 MNHEY, CDR2 SVGEGT. The CDR3 extends over 15 amino acids. V dropped 5 bases and J dropped 12 bases, with 25 bases sitting between them. For the CDR3, the DNA is TGTGCCAGCAGTACACCTTTGACGGGGCACACTGAGACTTTCTTT. Residues: CASSTPLTGHTETFF.

Remarks on this clonotype: An end of the junction does not agree with germline; a read error may underlie this. The chain has TRBV5-4 and TRBJ2-3, with 12 bases that match TRBD2. Germline loops: CDR1 SGHNT, CDR2 YYREEE (reference sequence). The CDR3 contains 14 residues. In DNA, the CDR3 is TGTGCCAGCATCTCGACTAGCGGGAGCGATACACAGTATTTT. It codes for CASISTSGSDTQYF.

Concerning this clonotype itself: Relative to the germline gene, one junction end is altered; a read error may explain this. This CDR3 reads CAFKQEGTEAIF. In nucleotides, the CDR3 is TGTGCCTTCAAGCAGGAGGGCACTGAAGCTATCTTT. J is TRBJ1-1 and V is TRBV10-3; D unresolved. CDR1 and CDR2 (germline): ENHRY, SYGVKD. CDR3 length equals 12 residues.

The J gene is TRBJ2-5, the V gene TRBV29-1; weak D call: TRBD1 (5 bases). V lost 6 bases, J lost 14 bases, and 19 bases lay in between. The CDR3 spans 11 residues. Per germline, CDR1 SQVTM and CDR2 ANQGSEA. The CDR3 sequence is CSVGLIEIQYF. The CDR3 DNA is TGCAGCGTGGGGCTGATAGAGATCCAATACTTC.